This is a list of T cell receptor beta chains from one sample in a study of molecular identifiers for immune sequencing clone quantification. TCRdb analysed the PCR reads with MiXCR anew, one entry per CDR3 protein. The data contain about 97,000 distinct CDR3 sequences, around 24% of them seen just once; the ten biggest clones take up 0.94%. The sample comprised naive CD8+ T cells from blood, with Jurkat cell RNA spiked in. Every receptor here comes from a human donor in good health. Some libraries in this study had Jurkat cell RNA spiked in. CDR3s include the opening cysteine and the closing phenylalanine or tryptophan. D genes are given only for firm matches. Clone size is stated in some rows and not others, as once, few, many or a class when expanded.

j_call,v_call,d_call,clone_size,cdr3_aa,cdr3_nt
TRBJ1-1,TRBV4-3,NA,many,CASSQQMGQGFRTEAFF,TGCGCCAGCAGCCAACAAATGGGGCAGGGGTTCCGCACTGAAGCTTTCTTT
TRBJ2-5,TRBV6-6,TRBD1,many,CASSTGTGGDLVTQYF,TGTGCCAGCAGCACCGGGACAGGGGGCGACCTGGTGACCCAGTACTTC
TRBJ2-7,TRBV28,NA,many,CASSFRLTSSYEQYF,TGTGCCAGCAGTTTCCGACTGACTAGCTCCTACGAGCAGTACTTC
TRBJ2-1,TRBV12-3/TRBV12-4,NA,many,CASRGSYNEQFF,TGTGCCAGCAGGGGTTCCTACAATGAGCAGTTCTTC
TRBJ2-7,TRBV14,NA,many,CASSQDSRVARAYEQYF,TGTGCCAGCAGCCAAGACAGTCGGGTCGCCAGGGCCTACGAGCAGTACTTC
TRBJ1-1,TRBV4-3,NA,few,CASSQDLGSSEAFF,TGCGCCAGCAGCCAAGACCTGGGGTCCTCTGAAGCTTTCTTT
TRBJ2-1,TRBV24-1,NA,NA,CATSTTGLYNEQFF,TGTGCCACCAGTACTACGGGACTCTACAATGAGCAGTTCTTC
TRBJ1-1,TRBV12-3/TRBV12-4,NA,many,CASSLTVGSSTEAFF,TGTGCCAGCAGCCTCACGGTCGGCTCATCCACTGAAGCTTTCTTT
TRBJ2-3,TRBV16,TRBD1,many,CASSPETGASTDTQYF,TGTGCCAGCAGCCCAGAAACAGGGGCGAGCACAGATACGCAGTATTTT
TRBJ2-3,TRBV3-1,NA,many,CASSQAGRTDTQYF,TGTGCCAGCAGCCAGGCAGGGAGAACAGATACGCAGTATTTT
TRBJ2-1,TRBV4-3,TRBD2,NA,CASSQEPRGVSNEQFF,TGCGCCAGCAGCCAAGAACCCCGGGGGGTATCCAATGAGCAGTTCTTC
TRBJ2-3,TRBV27,NA,many,CASSLVAVVSTDTQYF,TGTGCCAGCAGTTTAGTAGCGGTAGTGAGCACAGATACGCAGTATTTT
TRBJ1-4,TRBV6-2/TRBV6-3,NA,NA,CASSLRRGAAGLEEKLFF,TGTGCCAGCAGTCTCCGCCGGGGGGCGGCCGGTCTTGAGGAAAAACTGTTTTTT
TRBJ1-1,TRBV6-6,NA,many,CASSYDISNTEAFF,TGTGCCAGCAGTTATGACATATCGAACACTGAAGCTTTCTTT
TRBJ2-1,TRBV11-2,TRBD2,many,CASSRDYLEQFF,TGTGCCAGCAGCCGGGACTACCTTGAGCAGTTCTTC
TRBJ2-3,TRBV4-3,NA,many,CASSPLAADTQYF,TGCGCCAGCAGCCCCTTAGCCGCTGATACGCAGTATTTT
TRBJ2-3,TRBV15,TRBD2,many,CATSRDRWSGGDADTQYF,TGTGCCACCAGCAGAGATCGGTGGAGCGGGGGGGATGCAGATACGCAGTATTTT
TRBJ2-7,TRBV19,TRBD1,many,CASSAGTGVSYEQYF,TGTGCCAGTAGCGCCGGGACAGGGGTTTCCTACGAGCAGTACTTC
TRBJ2-7,TRBV20-1,NA,many,CSARTDGQSRYF,TGCAGTGCTAGAACCGACGGACAGTCGAGGTACTTC
TRBJ2-1,TRBV7-9,NA,few,CASSSDIYNEQFF,TGTGCCAGCAGCTCGGACATATACAATGAGCAGTTCTTC
TRBJ2-5,TRBV28,TRBD2,NA,CASSGISGGALEPQYF,TGTGCCAGCAGCGGGATCAGCGGGGGGGCCTTGGAGCCCCAGTACTTC
TRBJ2-1,TRBV28,TRBD1,many,CASSKHRQGRNNEQFF,TGTGCCAGCAGCAAGCACCGACAGGGCCGTAACAATGAGCAGTTCTTC
TRBJ2-1,TRBV27,NA,few,CASSPTGRPTDNEQFF,TGTGCCAGCAGTCCAACGGGACGCCCTACGGACAATGAGCAGTTCTTC
TRBJ2-3,TRBV7-9,TRBD2,many,CASSSRLAGNTDTQYF,TGTGCCAGCAGCTCACGACTAGCGGGGAACACAGATACGCAGTATTTT
TRBJ2-3,TRBV29-1,NA,many,CSVKDDPDTQYF,TGCAGCGTGAAGGATGACCCCGATACGCAGTATTTT
TRBJ2-3,TRBV29-1,TRBD2,NA,CSVDILAGGTDTQYF,TGCAGCGTTGATATCTTGGCGGGAGGAACAGATACGCAGTATTTT
TRBJ1-3,TRBV12-3/TRBV12-4,NA,few,CASSPANTIYF,TGTGCCAGCAGTCCCGCAAACACCATATATTTT
TRBJ2-7,TRBV12-3/TRBV12-4,NA,many,CASSLEGFRYEQYF,TGTGCCAGCAGTTTAGAAGGGTTTAGGTACGAGCAGTACTTC
TRBJ2-1,TRBV7-2,TRBD1,few,CASSNRGHEQFF,TGTGCCAGCAGCAACAGGGGGCATGAGCAGTTCTTC
TRBJ1-1,TRBV19,NA,many,CASVAMVIGSVNTEAFF,TGTGCCAGTGTGGCCATGGTGATCGGAAGTGTGAACACTGAAGCTTTCTTT
TRBJ2-7,TRBV5-3,TRBD1,NA,CASSPGTGFYKQYF,TGTGCCAGCAGCCCAGGGACAGGTTTCTACAAGCAGTACTTC
TRBJ2-3,TRBV6-5,NA,NA,CASSYSRDTQYF,TGTGCCAGCAGTTACAGCCGAGATACGCAGTATTTT
TRBJ2-7,TRBV6-1,NA,many,CASSPGVAYEQYF,TGTGCCAGCAGCCCAGGGGTCGCCTACGAGCAGTACTTC
TRBJ1-1,TRBV7-6,NA,many,CASSGPTTTEAFF,TGTGCCAGCAGCGGACCAACGACCACTGAAGCTTTCTTT
TRBJ2-7,TRBV9,NA,many,CASSVVAESSYEQYF,TGTGCCAGCAGCGTAGTGGCAGAGAGCTCCTACGAGCAGTACTTC
TRBJ2-3,TRBV9,TRBD2,many,CASSSGSVTSGGADTQYF,TGTGCCAGCAGCTCCGGCAGCGTGACTAGCGGGGGGGCGGATACGCAGTATTTT
TRBJ1-5,TRBV10-3,NA,NA,CAISEPGEYQPQRF,TGTGCCATCAGTGAGCCAGGGGAGTACCAGCCCCAGCGTTTT
TRBJ2-7,TRBV27,TRBD2,NA,CASSPGGDEQHF,TGTGCCAGCAGTCCCGGGGGGGACGAGCAGCACTTC
TRBJ1-4,TRBV4-1,NA,many,CASSRQKGTMEKLFF,TGCGCCAGCAGCCGACAAAAAGGGACGATGGAAAAACTGTTTTTT
TRBJ2-3,TRBV9,TRBD2,few,CASSVEGGFSTDTQYF,TGTGCCAGCAGCGTAGAGGGAGGGTTTAGCACAGATACGCAGTATTTT
TRBJ2-7,TRBV7-2,NA,many,CASSLAQITFEQYF,TGTGCCAGCAGCTTAGCACAGATTACTTTCGAGCAGTACTTC
TRBJ1-1,TRBV4-1,NA,NA,CASSQEAFMNTEAFF,TGCGCCAGCAGCCAAGAGGCGTTCATGAACACTGAAGCTTTCTTT